This T cell receptor (beta chain) was sequenced during a study of T cell responses to AZD1222 COVID-19 vaccine. Sequencing was performed with immunoSEQ multiplex PCR; in TCRdb, only in-frame clones are kept and a portion is missing. Of fewer than 150,000 clones listed, about 92% are singletons. Comment on this clone: Its antigen remains unidentified.

In germline, CDR1 is MNHEY, CDR2 SVGAGI. The CDR3 length is 13 residues. With 5 bases clipped from V and 9 bases from J, the junction kept 7 bases outside the gene matches. Study conclusions and caveats: Repertoires were sampled only after the peak T cell response.

The specimen comprised peripheral blood, sampled on day 0 of AZD1222 vaccination. This sequence originates from an adult in good health. The V and J genes are TRBV6-5 and TRBJ2-7; 10 bases fit TRBD1. The CDR3 nucleotides read TGTGCCAGCAGTCCGTCCCGGGACAGGGGGCAGTACTTC. Translating gives CASSPSRDRGQYF.